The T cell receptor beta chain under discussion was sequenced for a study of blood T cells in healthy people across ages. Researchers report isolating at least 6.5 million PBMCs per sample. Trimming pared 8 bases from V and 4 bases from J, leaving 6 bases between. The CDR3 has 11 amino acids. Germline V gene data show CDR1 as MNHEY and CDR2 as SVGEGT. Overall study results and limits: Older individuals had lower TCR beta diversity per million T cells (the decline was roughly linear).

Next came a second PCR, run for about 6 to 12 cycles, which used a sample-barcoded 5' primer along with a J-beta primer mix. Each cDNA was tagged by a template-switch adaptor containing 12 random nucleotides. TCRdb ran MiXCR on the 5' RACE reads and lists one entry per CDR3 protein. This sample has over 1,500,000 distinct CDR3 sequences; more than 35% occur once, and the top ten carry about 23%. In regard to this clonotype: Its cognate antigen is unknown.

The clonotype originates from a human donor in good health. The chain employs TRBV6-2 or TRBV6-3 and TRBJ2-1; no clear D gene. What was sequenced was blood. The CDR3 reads CASAGYNEQFF. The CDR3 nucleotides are TGTGCCAGCGCAGGTTACAATGAGCAGTTCTTC.